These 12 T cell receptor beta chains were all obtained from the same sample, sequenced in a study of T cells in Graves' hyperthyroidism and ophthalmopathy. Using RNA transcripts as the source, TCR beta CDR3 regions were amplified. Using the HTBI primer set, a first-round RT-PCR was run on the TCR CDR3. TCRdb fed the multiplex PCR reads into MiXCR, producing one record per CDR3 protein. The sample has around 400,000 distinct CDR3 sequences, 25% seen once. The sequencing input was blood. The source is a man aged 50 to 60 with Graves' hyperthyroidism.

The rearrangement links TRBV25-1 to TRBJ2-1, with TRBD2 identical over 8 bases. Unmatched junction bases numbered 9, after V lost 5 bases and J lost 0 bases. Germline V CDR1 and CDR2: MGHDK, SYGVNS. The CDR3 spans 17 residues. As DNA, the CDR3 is TGTGCCAGCAGTCCCATCACTAGCGGAAGCTCCTACAATGAGCAGTTCTTC. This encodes CASSPITSGSSYNEQFF.

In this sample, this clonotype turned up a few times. CDR3 residues: CASSFGQTYNEQFF. The CDR3 region has the DNA TGTGCCAGCAGCTTTGGACAGACCTACAATGAGCAGTTCTTC. This chain uses TRBV5-5 with TRBJ2-1, with a tentative D call TRBD1 (6 bases). The CDR3 sequence is 14 residues long. Germline CDR1 is SGHKS and CDR2 is YYEKEE (reference sequence). The germline V and J ends were trimmed by 2 bases and 2 bases, with 8 bases remaining between them.

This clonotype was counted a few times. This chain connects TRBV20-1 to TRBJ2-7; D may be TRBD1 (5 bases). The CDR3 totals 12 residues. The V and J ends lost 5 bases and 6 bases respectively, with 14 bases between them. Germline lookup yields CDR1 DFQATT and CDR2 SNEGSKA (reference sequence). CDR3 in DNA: TGCAGTGCTGGGGCCCTGAAATTCGAGCAGTACTTC. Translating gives CSAGALKFEQYF.

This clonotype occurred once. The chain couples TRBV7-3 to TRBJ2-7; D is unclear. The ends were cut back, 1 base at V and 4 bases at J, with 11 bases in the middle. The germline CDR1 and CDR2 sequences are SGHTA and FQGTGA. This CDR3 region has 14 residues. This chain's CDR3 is CASSLSSPSYEQYF. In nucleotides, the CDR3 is TGTGCCAGCAGCTTAAGTTCCCCCTCTTACGAGCAGTACTTC. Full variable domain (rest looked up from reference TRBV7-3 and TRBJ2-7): GAGVSQTPSNKVTEKGKYVELRCDPISGHTALYWYRQSLGQGPEFLIYFQGTGAADDSGLPNDRFFAVRPEGSVSTLKIQRTERGDSAVYLCASSLSSPSYEQYFGPGTRLTVT.

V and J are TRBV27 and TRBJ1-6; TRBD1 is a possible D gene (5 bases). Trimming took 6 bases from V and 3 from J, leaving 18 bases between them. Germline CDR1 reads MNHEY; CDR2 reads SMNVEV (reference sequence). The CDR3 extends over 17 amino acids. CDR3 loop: CASRRVGNRFYNSPLHF. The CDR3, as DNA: TGTGCCAGCAGACGAGTCGGGAACAGGTTCTATAATTCACCCCTCCACTTT.

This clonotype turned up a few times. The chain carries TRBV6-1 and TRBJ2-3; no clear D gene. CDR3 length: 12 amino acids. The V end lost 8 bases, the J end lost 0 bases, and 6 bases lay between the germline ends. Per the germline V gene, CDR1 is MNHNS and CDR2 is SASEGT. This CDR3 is CASRKSTDTQYF. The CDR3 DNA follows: TGTGCCAGCCGGAAGAGCACAGATACGCAGTATTTT.

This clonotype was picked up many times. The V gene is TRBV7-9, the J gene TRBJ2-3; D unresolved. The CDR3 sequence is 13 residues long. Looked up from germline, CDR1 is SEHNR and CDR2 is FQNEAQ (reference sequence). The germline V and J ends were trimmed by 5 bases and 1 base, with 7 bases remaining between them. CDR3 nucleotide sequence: TGTGCCAGCAGCGGCAGTGGCACAGATACGCAGTATTTT. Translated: CASSGSGTDTQYF.

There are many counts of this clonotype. For the CDR3, the DNA is TGCGCCAGCAGCTTGGACGCAGTGTACAATGAGCAGTTCTTC. Translating gives CASSLDAVYNEQFF. This sequence joins TRBV5-1 and TRBJ2-1; no firm D call. V was cut by 0 bases and J by 4 bases, with 8 bases left in between. Germline V lookup: CDR1 SGHRS, CDR2 YFSETQ. The CDR3 sequence is 14 residues long.

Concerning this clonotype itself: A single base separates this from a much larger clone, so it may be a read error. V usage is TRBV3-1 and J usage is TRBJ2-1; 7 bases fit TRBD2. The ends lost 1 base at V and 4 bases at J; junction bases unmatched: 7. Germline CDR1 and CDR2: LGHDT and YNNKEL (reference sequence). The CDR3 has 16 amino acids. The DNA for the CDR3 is TGTGCCAGCAGCCAAGTGGGAGGGAGGGAGTACAATGAGCAGTTCTTC. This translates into CASSQVGGREYNEQFF.

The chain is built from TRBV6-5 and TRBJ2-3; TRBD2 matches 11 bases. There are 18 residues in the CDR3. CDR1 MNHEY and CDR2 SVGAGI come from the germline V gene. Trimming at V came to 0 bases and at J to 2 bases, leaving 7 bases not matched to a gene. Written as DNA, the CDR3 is TGTGCCAGCAGTTACTCGGTCCTAGCGGGAGGAGCCACAGATACGCAGTATTTT. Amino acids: CASSYSVLAGGATDTQYF.

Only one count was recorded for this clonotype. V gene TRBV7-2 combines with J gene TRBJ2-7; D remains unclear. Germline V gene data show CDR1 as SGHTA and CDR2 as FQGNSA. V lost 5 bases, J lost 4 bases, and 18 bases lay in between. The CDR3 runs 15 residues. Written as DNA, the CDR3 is TGTGCCAGCAGCCAAGATACATCCTCCGCGTACGAGCAGTACTTC. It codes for CASSQDTSSAYEQYF.

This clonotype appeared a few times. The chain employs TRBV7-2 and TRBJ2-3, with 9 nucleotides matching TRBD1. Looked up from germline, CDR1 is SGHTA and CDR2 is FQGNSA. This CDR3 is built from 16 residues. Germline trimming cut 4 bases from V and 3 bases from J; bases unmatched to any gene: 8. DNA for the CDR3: TGTGCCAGCAGCTCAGTACCGGGACAGGGTACAGATACGCAGTATTTT. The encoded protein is CASSSVPGQGTDTQYF.